These 20 T cell receptor beta chains share one sample of origin, sequenced in a study of glioma-infiltrating T cells. Amplification of TCR alpha and beta CDR3 regions from RNA used iRepertoire nested multiplex PCR. Using its own MiXCR run on the multiplex PCR reads, TCRdb lists one record per CDR3 protein. The data contain around 90,000 distinct CDR3 sequences, roughly 40% of them singletons. The sequencing input was glioma tissue, nonneoplastic brain tissue, or PBMCs (not recorded which). These receptors came from a human donor with low-grade glioma or glioblastoma, undergoing nonglioma brain surgery, or in good health (not recorded which).

Note on this clonotype: A single base separates this from a much larger clone, so it may be a read error. V gene TRBV12-3 or TRBV12-4 combines with J gene TRBJ2-7; 14 bases fit TRBD2. J lost 6 bases, V lost 7 bases, and 8 bases had no gene match. This CDR3 spans 15 amino acids. The CDR3 region has the DNA TGTGCCAGCAATCCTCGACTAGCGGGAGGGCTCGAGCAGTACTTC. It translates to CASNPRLAGGLEQYF.

As for this clonotype: Because the CDR3 is missing its conserved closing phenylalanine or tryptophan, this is likely a read error. The chain uses TRBV27 and TRBJ2-3; D is undetermined. Germline assignment: CDR1 MNHEY and CDR2 SMNVEV (reference sequence). The CDR3 is 15 residues long. The CDR3 coding sequence is TGTGCCAGCGGTTTAAATTGGGCCAGCACAGATACTCAGTATCTT. Translated: CASGLNWASTDTQYL.

This clonotype appeared many times. The chain joins TRBV11-2 to TRBJ2-5, with a weak D call TRBD2 (5 bases). The CDR3 is 14 amino acids. V lost 4 bases to trimming and J lost 2 bases, with 11 bases between them. Germline V gene data show CDR1 as SGHAT and CDR2 as FQNNGV. The CDR3 coding sequence is TGTGCCAGCAGCTCGAGACTATATCAAGAGACCCAGTACTTC. Its protein is CASSSRLYQETQYF.

This clonotype came up many times. This sequence joins TRBV7-9 and TRBJ2-7; TRBD2 matches 8 bases. The germline gives CDR1 SEHNR, CDR2 FQNEAQ (reference sequence). This CDR3 is built from 13 residues. V gave up 5 bases and J gave up 3 bases; unmatched junction bases: 3. This CDR3 reads CASSTTSDYEQYF. The CDR3 DNA reads TGTGCCAGCAGCACGACTAGCGACTACGAGCAGTACTTC.

This clonotype was recorded once. The V and J genes are TRBV4-1 and TRBJ2-1; D is possibly TRBD2 (6 bases). The CDR3 sequence is 15 residues long. Looked up from germline, CDR1 is MGHRA and CDR2 is YSYEKL. Trimming left V 6 bases short and J 4 bases short, with 16 bases between. The CDR3: CASSYDLARYNEQFF. For the CDR3, the DNA is TGCGCCAGCAGTTACGATCTAGCGAGATACAATGAGCAGTTCTTC.

This clonotype was seen at least ten times. V usage is TRBV4-2 and J usage is TRBJ2-2, with 8 bases matching TRBD2. From germline, CDR1 is LGHNA and CDR2 YNFKEQ. The ends lost 4 bases at V and 5 bases at J; junction bases unmatched: 12. CDR3 size: 17 residues. The DNA for the CDR3 is TGTGCCAGCAGCCTTAACTCCGGGACTAGTTGGACCGGGGAGCTGTTTTTT. It yields the protein CASSLNSGTSWTGELFF.

Concerning this clonotype: A much larger clone sits a single nucleotide away, making a read error possible. The chain carries TRBV30 and TRBJ2-1; 14 bases align to TRBD2. Germline values: CDR1 GTSNPN, CDR2 SVGIG (reference sequence). The CDR3 length is 15 residues. V lost 5 bases to trimming and J lost 7 bases; unmatched junction nucleotides: 7. The CDR3 sequence: CAWGRTSGRFNEQFF. For the CDR3, the DNA is TGTGCCTGGGGAAGGACTAGCGGGAGGTTTAATGAGCAGTTCTTC.

This clonotype was seen at least ten times. The rearrangement joins TRBV4-3 to TRBJ1-2, with D tentatively TRBD1 (6 bases). V lost 1 base to trimming and J lost 6 bases, with 9 bases between them. Germline lookup yields CDR1 LGHNA and CDR2 YSLEER. CDR3 length: 13 amino acids. The CDR3 region is CASSQVTGNGYTF. The DNA for the CDR3 is TGCGCCAGCAGCCAAGTCACAGGGAATGGCTACACCTTC.

A word on this clonotype: Sequence at one end of the junction differs from germline and may be a read error. This chain uses TRBV4-1 with TRBJ1-2; D gene uncertain. This CDR3 has 15 amino acids. CDR1 is MGHRA, CDR2 YSYEKL, per germline. DNA for the CDR3: TGCGCCAGCAGCCCAGAGTCCTTCCCTAACTACGGCTACGCCTTC. It specifies CASSPESFPNYGYAF.

This clonotype was counted a few times. V gene TRBV15 combines with J gene TRBJ1-5; D call uncertain. The germline V gene has CDR1 LNHNV and CDR2 YYDKDF (reference sequence). The CDR3 loop spans 14 amino acids. V lost 3 bases and J lost 6, with 12 bases in between. The CDR3 region has the DNA TGTGCCACCAGCAGTTTTGGGGAGGTTCAGCCCCAGCATTTT. Residues: CATSSFGEVQPQHF.

For this clonotype: This may arise from a read error, as a much more abundant clone is one base away. The V gene is TRBV14, the J gene TRBJ2-2; D is uncertain. The germline CDR1 and CDR2 sequences are SGHDN and FVKESK. The CDR3 totals 14 residues. In nucleotides, the CDR3 is TGTGCCAGCATCCAAACACTCCTCACCGGGGAGCTGTTTTTT. The encoded protein is CASIQTLLTGELFF.

This clonotype has at least ten counts. The V gene is TRBV28, the J gene TRBJ1-1, with D unresolved. Germline V CDR1 and CDR2: MDHEN, SYDVKM. The CDR3 totals 13 residues. Trimming pared 4 bases from V and 10 bases from J, leaving 16 bases between. The CDR3 is CASSSEDLVRAFF. In nucleotides, the CDR3 is TGTGCCAGCAGTTCCGAGGACCTAGTAAGAGCTTTCTTT.

This clonotype has a count of ten or more. DNA for the CDR3: TGTGCCAGTAGTATCCCTGAAAACTATGGCTACACCTTC. Translated, it gives CASSIPENYGYTF. This chain links TRBV19 with TRBJ1-2, with D hard to call. The germline CDR1 and CDR2 sequences are LNHDA and SQIVND (reference sequence). Deletions cut 3 bases from V and 2 bases from J, with 7 bases between. The CDR3 length is 13 residues. Variable domain in full (rest from reference TRBV19 and TRBJ1-2): DGGITQSPKYLFRKEGQNVTLSCEQNLNHDAMYWYRQDPGQGLRLIYYSQIVNDFQKGDIAEGYSVSREKKESFPLTVTSAQKNPTAFYLCASSIPENYGYTFGSGTRLTVV.

This chain uses TRBV19 with TRBJ2-5; 9 bases line up with TRBD1. The CDR3 has 13 residues. V shed 6 bases and J 1 base; nucleotides not matched to a gene: 0. Germline CDR1 and CDR2: LNHDA and SQIVND (reference sequence). CDR3 nucleotides: TGTGCCAGTAGGGGACAGGGCCAAGAGACCCAGTACTTC. Translating gives CASRGQGQETQYF.

The chain carries TRBV27 and TRBJ2-7, with 9 bases lining up with TRBD1. Germline V gene sequence: CDR1 MNHEY, CDR2 SMNVEV (reference sequence). The junction had 8 bases not matched to a gene; V was cut back by 6 bases and J by 5 bases. The CDR3 totals 14 residues. The CDR3 nucleotides read TGTGCCAGCAGAAACCCGGGACAGGGCCACGAGCAGTACTTC. Amino acids: CASRNPGQGHEQYF.

Comment on this clonotype: A clone one base away is much larger, so this may be a read error. V is TRBV29-1 and J is TRBJ2-3; the D gene is possibly TRBD2 (5 bases). Germline V lookup: CDR1 SQVTM, CDR2 ANQGSEA. V lost 4 bases and J 3 bases, leaving 8 bases between the germline ends. The CDR3 has 12 residues. The CDR3 here is CSVGGRTDTQYF. The DNA of the CDR3 is TGCAGCGTTGGTGGGAGAACAGATACGCAGTATTTT.

The chain links TRBV6-2 or TRBV6-3 to TRBJ2-5; tentative D call: TRBD1 (6 bases). The last part of the DNA fits TRBJ2-1 better; the J call may be wrong. The CDR3 is made up of 15 amino acids. Looked up from germline, CDR1 is MNHEY and CDR2 is SVGEGT. The CDR3, as DNA: TGTGCCAGCAGCCTCAGGGGCAGGGGAAACAATGAGCAGTTCTTC. Residues: CASSLRGRGNNEQFF.

This clonotype has at least ten counts. The chain has TRBV6-2 or TRBV6-3 and TRBJ2-1; 8 positions match TRBD2. The trim removed 6 bases at V and 9 bases at J, leaving 13 bases unmatched. Germline V gene sequence: CDR1 MNHEY, CDR2 SVGEGT. The CDR3 consists of 15 residues. The CDR3 DNA is TGTGCCAGCAGCCCAGTCGGGGGGGGCATTGTTGAGCAGTTCTTC. It is translated as CASSPVGGGIVEQFF.

The sample holds many counts of this clonotype. The chain carries TRBV27 and TRBJ2-3; no definite D call. Germline CDR1 MNHEY, CDR2 SMNVEV (reference sequence). The CDR3 has 14 amino acids. Trimming removed 2 bases from V and 3 bases from J, with 9 bases in between. The CDR3 sequence: CASSLRVGTDTQYF. In DNA form, the CDR3 reads TGTGCCAGCAGTTTAAGGGTGGGAACAGATACGCAGTATTTT.

This clonotype has ten or more counts. The chain is built from TRBV7-3 and TRBJ2-3; a weak D match, TRBD2 (6 bases). The CDR3 covers 12 residues. The V end lost 3 bases, the J end lost 9 bases, and 10 bases lay between the germline ends. Germline assignment: CDR1 SGHTA and CDR2 FQGTGA. Here the CDR3 DNA reads TGTGCCAGCAGCTTCGGGGGTCACACGCAGTATTTT. Amino acid sequence: CASSFGGHTQYF. Full variable domain (outside the CDR3, taken from reference TRBV7-3 and TRBJ2-3): GAGVSQTPSNKVTEKGKYVELRCDPISGHTALYWYRQSLGQGPEFLIYFQGTGAADDSGLPNDRFFAVRPEGSVSTLKIQRTERGDSAVYLCASSFGGHTQYFGPGTRLTVL.